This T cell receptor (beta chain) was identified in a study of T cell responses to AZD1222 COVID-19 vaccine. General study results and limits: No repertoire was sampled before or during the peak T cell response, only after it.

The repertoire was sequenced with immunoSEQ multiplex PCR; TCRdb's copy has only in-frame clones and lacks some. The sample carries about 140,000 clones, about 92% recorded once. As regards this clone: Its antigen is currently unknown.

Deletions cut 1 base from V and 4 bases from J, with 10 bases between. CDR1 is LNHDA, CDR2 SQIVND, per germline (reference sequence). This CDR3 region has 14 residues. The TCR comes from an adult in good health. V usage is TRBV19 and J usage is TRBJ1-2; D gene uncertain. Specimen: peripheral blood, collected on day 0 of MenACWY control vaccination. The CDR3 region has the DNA TGTGCCAGTAGTATAGGTCTATTCTTCTATGGCTACACCTTC. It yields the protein CASSIGLFFYGYTF.